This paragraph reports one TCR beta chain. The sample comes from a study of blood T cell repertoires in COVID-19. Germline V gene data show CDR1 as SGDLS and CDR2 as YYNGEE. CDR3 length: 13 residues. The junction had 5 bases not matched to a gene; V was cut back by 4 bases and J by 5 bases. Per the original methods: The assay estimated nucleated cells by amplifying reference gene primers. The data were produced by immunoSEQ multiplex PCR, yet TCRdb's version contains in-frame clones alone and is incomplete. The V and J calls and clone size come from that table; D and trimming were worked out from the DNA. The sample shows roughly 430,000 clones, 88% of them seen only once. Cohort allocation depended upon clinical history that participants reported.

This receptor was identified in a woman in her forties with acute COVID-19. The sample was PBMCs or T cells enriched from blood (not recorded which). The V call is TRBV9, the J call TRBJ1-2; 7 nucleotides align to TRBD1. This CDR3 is CASSHDRAYGYTF. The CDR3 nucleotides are TGTGCCAGCAGCCACGACAGGGCTTATGGCTACACCTTC.